Each of the 14 T cell receptor beta chains below was sequenced from the same sample in a study of T cells in Graves' hyperthyroidism and ophthalmopathy. RNA transcripts were the template for amplifying TCR beta CDR3 regions. The HTBI set primed first-round TCR CDR3 RT-PCR. In TCRdb, the multiplex PCR reads were re-called with MiXCR into one record per CDR3 protein. Among hundreds of thousands of distinct CDR3 sequences listed, 15% to 20% were seen once. Sequenced sample: blood. The receptors shown here come from a woman between 18 and 29 years old with Graves' ophthalmopathy.

This clonotype was seen many times. The V and J genes are TRBV2 and TRBJ2-7; 7 bases line up with TRBD2. The CDR3 spans 13 residues. Unmatched junction bases numbered 2, after V lost 4 bases and J lost 2 bases. The germline CDR1 and CDR2 sequences are SNHLY and FYNNEI. The CDR3 sequence: CASSVGTTYEQYF. DNA for the CDR3: TGTGCCAGCAGTGTCGGGACTACCTACGAGCAGTACTTC.

The chain is built from TRBV6-1 and TRBJ1-6; D is unclear. The CDR3 runs 16 residues. V lost 5 bases and J lost 5, with 16 bases in between. CDR1 MNHNS and CDR2 SASEGT come from the germline V gene. CDR3 protein: CASSPGRKEHNSPLHF. For the CDR3, the DNA is TGTGCCAGCAGTCCCGGACGGAAAGAACATAATTCACCCCTCCACTTT.

The chain is built from TRBV10-2 and TRBJ2-7; 12 bases agree with TRBD2. Germline V lookup: CDR1 WSHSY, CDR2 SAAADI. This CDR3 has 13 amino acids. V lost 9 bases to trimming and J lost 6 bases; unmatched junction nucleotides: 6. The CDR3 nucleotides read TGCGCCAGTCTAGCGGGGGGGGGCTCCGAGCAGTACTTC. This gives the protein CASLAGGGSEQYF.

Note on this clonotype: Likely a read error: the CDR3 ends without its conserved phenylalanine or tryptophan. The chain uses TRBV27 and TRBJ1-5; D is undetermined. Deletions cut 7 bases from V and 2 bases from J, with 6 bases between. This CDR3 contains 12 residues. The V gene's germline CDR1 is MNHEY and CDR2 SMNVEV (reference sequence). The CDR3 reads CASTHGNQPQHL. CDR3 DNA sequence: TGTGCCAGCACTCACGGCAATCAGCCCCAGCATCTT.

This chain connects TRBV4-1 to TRBJ2-1, with 7 bases lining up with TRBD2. The CDR3 runs to 17 residues. Germline CDR1 and CDR2: MGHRA and YSYEKL. Losses at the gene ends were 1 base for V and 0 bases for J; bases not matched to a gene: 6. The chain's CDR3 is CASSQAPGGSSYNEQFF. The CDR3 bases are TGCGCCAGCAGCCAAGCCCCGGGCGGGAGCTCCTACAATGAGCAGTTCTTC.

This clonotype was seen ten or more times. This chain uses TRBV12-3 or TRBV12-4 with TRBJ1-5, with 8 bases aligning to TRBD1. This CDR3 is built from 17 residues. Trimming removed 5 bases from V and 3 bases from J; junction bases left unmatched: 12. CDR3 amino acids: CASSARQGLGNNQPQHF. The CDR3 DNA reads TGTGCCAGCAGTGCGCGACAGGGGCTTGGGAACAATCAGCCCCAGCATTTT.

This clonotype was recorded many times. The V gene is TRBV3-1, the J gene TRBJ1-3; D gene unclear. This CDR3 is 15 amino acids long. Germline CDR1 LGHDT, CDR2 YNNKEL (reference sequence). Trimming removed 0 bases from V and 2 bases from J, with 8 bases in between. CDR3 protein: CASSQDARAGNTIYF. The CDR3 DNA follows: TGTGCCAGCAGCCAAGATGCAAGGGCTGGAAACACCATATATTTT.

A few counts support this clonotype. This rearrangement joins TRBV19 to TRBJ2-1; 10 bases match TRBD1. Germline V gene data show CDR1 as LNHDA and CDR2 as SQIVND (reference sequence). Trimming took 6 bases from V and 5 from J; bases not matched to a gene: 4. This CDR3 is 14 amino acids long. The CDR3 spells CASSIGQGDNEQFF. In DNA, the CDR3 is TGTGCCAGTAGCATCGGACAGGGGGACAATGAGCAGTTCTTC.

This clonotype was seen at least ten times. This chain uses TRBV5-1 with TRBJ2-1, with TRBD2 matching 15 bases. CDR3 length equals 15 residues. V was clipped by 4 bases and J by 10 bases; unmatched bases: 6. Germline-derived CDR1 and CDR2 are SGHRS and YFSETQ. CDR3 loop: CASSLGLAGGAEQFF. CDR3 nucleotides: TGCGCCAGCAGCCTGGGACTAGCGGGAGGAGCGGAGCAGTTCTTC.

Ten or more counts support this clonotype. This chain links TRBV7-3 with TRBJ2-3, with D possibly TRBD1 on 6 matching bases. Germline V gene sequence: CDR1 SGHTA, CDR2 FQGTGA. The V and J ends lost 5 bases and 3 bases respectively, with 9 bases between them. The CDR3 contains 13 residues. This CDR3 is CASSDTGTDTQYF. The CDR3 coding sequence is TGTGCCAGCAGCGACACAGGGACAGATACGCAGTATTTT.

V gene TRBV20-1 combines with J gene TRBJ2-7; no firm D call. Trimming removed 3 bases from V and 0 bases from J, with 6 bases in between. The CDR3 consists of 12 residues. Germline values: CDR1 DFQATT, CDR2 SNEGSKA (reference sequence). CDR3 region: CSARPGSYEQYF. In DNA, the CDR3 is TGCAGTGCTAGGCCGGGCTCCTACGAGCAGTACTTC.

The chain has TRBV7-9 and TRBJ1-2; TRBD1 matches at 8 bases. With V trimmed by 4 bases and J by 0 bases, 4 bases remained unmatched. This CDR3 comprises 15 residues. Germline V lookup: CDR1 SEHNR, CDR2 FQNEAQ (reference sequence). CDR3 nucleotides: TGTGCCAGCAGCTATGGGGACAGGCCTAACTATGGCTACACCTTC. Its protein product is CASSYGDRPNYGYTF.

The chain combines TRBV6-1 with TRBJ2-4; D remains ambiguous. V was trimmed by 1 base and J by 5 bases, leaving 6 bases between them. The CDR3 consists of 13 residues. The germline V gene has CDR1 MNHNS and CDR2 SASEGT. The CDR3 DNA reads TGTGCCAGCAGTGAAGTGGCCGAAAACATTCAGTACTTC. It translates to CASSEVAENIQYF.

The V gene is TRBV4-1, the J gene TRBJ1-5, with a tentative D call TRBD1 (5 bases). The germline V gene has CDR1 MGHRA and CDR2 YSYEKL. This CDR3 has 18 amino acids. The V gene lost 1 base and the J gene lost 0 bases, with 16 bases spanning the gap. The CDR3 sequence: CASSQGFLTDYSNQPQHF. The CDR3 DNA follows: TGCGCCAGCAGCCAAGGGTTTTTGACAGATTATAGCAATCAGCCCCAGCATTTT.